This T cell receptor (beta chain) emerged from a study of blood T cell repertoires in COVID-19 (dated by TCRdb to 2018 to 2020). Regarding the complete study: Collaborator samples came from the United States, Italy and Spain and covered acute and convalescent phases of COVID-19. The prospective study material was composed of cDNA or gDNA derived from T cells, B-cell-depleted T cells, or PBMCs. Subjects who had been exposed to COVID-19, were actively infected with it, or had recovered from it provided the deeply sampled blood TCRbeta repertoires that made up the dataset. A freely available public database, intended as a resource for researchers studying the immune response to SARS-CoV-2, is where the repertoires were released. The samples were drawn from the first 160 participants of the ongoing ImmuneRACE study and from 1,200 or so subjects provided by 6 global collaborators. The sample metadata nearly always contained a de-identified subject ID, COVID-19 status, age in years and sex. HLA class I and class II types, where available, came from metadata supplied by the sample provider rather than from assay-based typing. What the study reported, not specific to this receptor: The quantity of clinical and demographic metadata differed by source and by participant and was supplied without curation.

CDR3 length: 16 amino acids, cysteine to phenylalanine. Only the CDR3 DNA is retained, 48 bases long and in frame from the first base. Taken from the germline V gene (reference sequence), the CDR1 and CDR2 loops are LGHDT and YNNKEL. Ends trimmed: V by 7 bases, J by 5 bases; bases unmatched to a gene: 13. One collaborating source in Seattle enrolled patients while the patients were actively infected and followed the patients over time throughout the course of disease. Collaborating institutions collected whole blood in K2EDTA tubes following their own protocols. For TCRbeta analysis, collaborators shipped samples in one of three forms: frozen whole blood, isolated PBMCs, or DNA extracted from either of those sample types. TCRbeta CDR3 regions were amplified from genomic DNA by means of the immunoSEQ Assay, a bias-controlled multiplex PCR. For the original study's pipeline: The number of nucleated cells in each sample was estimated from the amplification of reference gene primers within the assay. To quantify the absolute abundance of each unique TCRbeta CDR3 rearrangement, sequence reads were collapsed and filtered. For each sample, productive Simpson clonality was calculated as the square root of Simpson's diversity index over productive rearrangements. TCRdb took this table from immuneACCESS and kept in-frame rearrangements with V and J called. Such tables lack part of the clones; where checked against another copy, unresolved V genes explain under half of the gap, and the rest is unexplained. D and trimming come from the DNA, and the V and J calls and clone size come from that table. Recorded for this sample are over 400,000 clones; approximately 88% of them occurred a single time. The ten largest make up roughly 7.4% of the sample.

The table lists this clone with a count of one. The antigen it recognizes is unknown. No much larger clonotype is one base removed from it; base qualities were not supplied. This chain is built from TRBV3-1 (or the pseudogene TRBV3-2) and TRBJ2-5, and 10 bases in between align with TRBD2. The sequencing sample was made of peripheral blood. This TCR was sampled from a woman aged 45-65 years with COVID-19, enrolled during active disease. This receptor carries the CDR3 CASTRRSGGAGETQYF. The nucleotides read TGTGCCAGCACCCGACGGAGCGGGGGGGCCGGGGAGACCCAGTACTTC.